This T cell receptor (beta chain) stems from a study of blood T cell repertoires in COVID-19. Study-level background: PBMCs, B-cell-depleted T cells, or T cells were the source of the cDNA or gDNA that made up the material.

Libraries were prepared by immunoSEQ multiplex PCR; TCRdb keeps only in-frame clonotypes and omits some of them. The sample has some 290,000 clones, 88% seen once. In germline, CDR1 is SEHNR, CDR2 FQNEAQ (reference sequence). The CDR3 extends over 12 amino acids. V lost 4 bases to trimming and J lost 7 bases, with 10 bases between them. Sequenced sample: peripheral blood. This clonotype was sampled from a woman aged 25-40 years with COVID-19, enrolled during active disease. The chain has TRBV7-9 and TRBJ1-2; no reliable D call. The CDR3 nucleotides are TGTGCCAGCAGCTCCCCTATGTCTGGCTACACCTTC. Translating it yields CASSSPMSGYTF.